The rows below give T cell receptor beta chains drawn from one sample of a study of CD8 T cells in ankylosing spondylitis. TCRdb processed the 5' RACE reads anew with MiXCR; each CDR3 protein has one entry. The table has some 840,000 distinct CDR3 sequences, 12% seen once. Specimen: blood, either unsorted or a sorted T cell fraction (not recorded which). These receptors were collected from a male donor with ankylosing spondylitis. Both conserved end residues are part of each CDR3. A D gene is named only where the DNA matches it firmly. Clone size is not always given. Where it is, it says once, few, many or a class for expanded clones.

j_gene | d_gene | v_gene | abundance | CDR3nt | CDR3aa
TRBJ1-2 | . | TRBV7-9 | few | TGTGCCAGCAGCTTCACGGGGCTCGACTATGGCTACACCTTC | CASSFTGLDYGYTF
TRBJ2-4 | TRBD2 | TRBV28 | . | TGTGCCAGCAGTCCTGGACTAGCGGATCAAAACATTCAGTACTTC | CASSPGLADQNIQYF
TRBJ1-2 | . | TRBV5-1 | many | TGCGCCAGCAGCATAGGACGGGATGGCTACACCTTC | CASSIGRDGYTF
TRBJ2-1 | TRBD2 | TRBV20-1 | many | TGCAGTGCTAGTGGGGCGGGAGGCTCCTACAATGAGCAGTTCTTC | CSASGAGGSYNEQFF
TRBJ2-4 | . | TRBV30 | . | TGTGCCTGGAGTGTATTCCTGAACATTCAGTACTTC | CAWSVFLNIQYF
TRBJ2-7 | TRBD2 | TRBV7-2 | . | TGTGCCAGCAGCTTATCGAGCGGGACCACCTACGAGCAGTACTTC | CASSLSSGTTYEQYF
TRBJ2-6 | TRBD2 | TRBV20-1 | . | TGCAGTGCTATAGGGACTAGCCGTGGGGCCAACGTCCTGACTTTC | CSAIGTSRGANVLTF
TRBJ1-1 | . | TRBV30 | . | TGTGCCTGGAGTATCGGAGGTCCTGAAGCTTTCTTT | CAWSIGGPEAFF
TRBJ2-1 | TRBD2 | TRBV6-2/TRBV6-3 | many | TGTGCCAGCAAAATCAGCGGGAGCAATGAGCAGTTCTTC | CASKISGSNEQFF
TRBJ2-3 | . | TRBV15 | many | TGTGCCACCAGCAGGAGGAGCTTTCCTAGCACAGATACGCAGTATTTT | CATSRRSFPSTDTQYF
TRBJ1-6 | . | TRBV10-2 | . | TGCGCCAGCAGTGAGTCGATTGGGACCTATAATTCACCCCTCCACTTT | CASSESIGTYNSPLHF
TRBJ1-2 | . | TRBV7-2 | . | TGTGCCAGCAGCTTACAATCTGGACAGCCCTATGGCTACACCTTC | CASSLQSGQPYGYTF
TRBJ1-3 | TRBD1 | TRBV12-3/TRBV12-4 | few | TGTGCCAGCAGTCTAGACAGGGTAACGGGTGGAAACACCATATATTTT | CASSLDRVTGGNTIYF
TRBJ1-1 | TRBD1 | TRBV9 | . | TGTGCCAGCAGCCCCCGGGAGGGTTCAGGGGGAAGTGAAGCTTTCTTT | CASSPREGSGGSEAFF
TRBJ2-2 | . | TRBV29-1 | few | TGCAGCGTTGCAACACAGAACACCGGGGAGCTGTTTTTT | CSVATQNTGELFF
TRBJ2-7 | . | TRBV6-1 | few | TGTGCCAGCAGTAGACTTGGGCGCGGTTTGGAGCAGTACTTC | CASSRLGRGLEQYF
TRBJ1-1 | . | TRBV7-2 | few | TGTGCCAGCAGTACTGAAGCTTTCTTT | CASSTEAFF
TRBJ2-3 | . | TRBV9 | few | TGTGCCAGCAGCGACAGGGACAGCACAGATACGCAGTATTTT | CASSDRDSTDTQYF
TRBJ1-5 | . | TRBV7-2 | many | TGTGCCAGCAGCTTAGACCAGAATAGCAATCAGCCCCAGCATTTT | CASSLDQNSNQPQHF
TRBJ1-6 | TRBD1 | TRBV5-1 | few | TGCGCCAGCAGCTTCGGACAGGGCCGGGAGGGGCCCCTCCACTTT | CASSFGQGREGPLHF
TRBJ1-6 | . | TRBV11-2 | few | TGTGCCAGCCGACAGGTCCTTAATTCACCCCTCCACTTT | CASRQVLNSPLHF
TRBJ2-3 | TRBD1 | TRBV5-4 | . | TGTGCCAGCAGCTTGCTGTCGGCCCATGACAGGGGAGGCACAGATACGCAGTATTTT | CASSLLSAHDRGGTDTQYF
TRBJ1-4 | . | TRBV20-1 | many | TGCAGTGCCCGTCGCGACGCAACTAATGAAAAACTGTTTTTT | CSARRDATNEKLFF
TRBJ1-5 | . | TRBV24-1 | . | TGTGCCACCAGTGATGCGGCGGAGACCCAGCATTTT | CATSDAAETQHF
TRBJ1-2 | TRBD1 | TRBV29-1 | many | TGCAGCGTCAACCGGGACAGGGGGGATGGCTACACCTTC | CSVNRDRGDGYTF
TRBJ2-2 | TRBD2 | TRBV7-9 | . | TGTGCCAGCAAACTGTCCTTTCGGGAGGACACCGGGGAGCTGTTTTTT | CASKLSFREDTGELFF
TRBJ1-6 | . | TRBV10-2 | few | TGCGCCAGCAGTGAAGGCGCCAGGGGAAGGAATTCACCCCTCCACTTT | CASSEGARGRNSPLHF
TRBJ2-1 | TRBD1 | TRBV10-3 | many | TGTGCCATCAGGCCCGGGACAGGGGAGTTGGGTGAGCAGTTCTTC | CAIRPGTGELGEQFF
TRBJ2-3 | TRBD2 | TRBV5-1 | few | TGCGCCAGCAGCTCCCTCACTAGCGGTACCACAGATACGCAGTATTTT | CASSSLTSGTTDTQYF
TRBJ2-7 | . | TRBV7-2 | . | TGTGCCAGCAGCTTAGTTGTGGGGGTCGAGCAGTACTTC | CASSLVVGVEQYF
TRBJ2-7 | . | TRBV4-2 | few | TGTGCCAGCAGCCCGCCGGGGGATAATTCCCACGAGCAGTACTTC | CASSPPGDNSHEQYF
TRBJ2-3 | . | TRBV12-3/TRBV12-4 | many | TGTGCCAGCAGTGCTATTGGAACGCAGTATTTT | CASSAIGTQYF
TRBJ2-1 | . | TRBV20-1 | many | TGCAGTGCTAGACCCGGGGGCTCCTACAATGAGCAGTTCTTC | CSARPGGSYNEQFF
TRBJ2-5 | TRBD2 | TRBV20-1 | few | TGCAGTGCTAGAGTTAGCGGGAGAACAAGGACCCAGTACTTC | CSARVSGRTRTQYF
TRBJ2-1 | TRBD2 | TRBV20-1 | few | TGCAGTGCTAGATCGTCTAGCGGACAATACTACAATGAGCAGTTCTTC | CSARSSSGQYYNEQFF
TRBJ2-1 | TRBD1 | TRBV5-1 | many | TGCGCCAGCGCCCAGACAGGGGAGTCCTACAATGAGCAGTTCTTC | CASAQTGESYNEQFF
TRBJ1-4 | . | TRBV20-1 | . | TGCAGTGCTAGAGATCGGAGGGGCCGGGAAAAACTGTTTTTT | CSARDRRGREKLFF
TRBJ1-4 | . | TRBV5-1 | many | TGCGCCAGCACTGTTGGAAATCAAAATGAAAAACTGTTTTTT | CASTVGNQNEKLFF
TRBJ2-7 | . | TRBV20-1 | many | TGCAGTGCTAGAGTCGGGACTGCCTTAGGCTACGAGCAGTACTTC | CSARVGTALGYEQYF
TRBJ2-3 | TRBD2 | TRBV9 | many | TGTGCCAGCAGCCCGGGGACTAGCGGTTACACAGATACGCAGTATTTT | CASSPGTSGYTDTQYF
TRBJ1-6 | . | TRBV7-6 | . | TGTGTCAGCAGCCAGCAACAGGGAAGCTCCTATAATTCACCCCTCCACTTT | CVSSQQQGSSYNSPLHF
TRBJ1-1 | . | TRBV5-1 | few | TGCGCCAGCAGCTTCCCCTCTGGAGGTATGGACACTGAAGCTTTCTTT | CASSFPSGGMDTEAFF
TRBJ1-3 | . | TRBV20-1 | many | TGCGGTGCTTCGAGCTCTGGAAACACCATATATTTT | CGASSSGNTIYF
TRBJ2-7 | TRBD2 | TRBV28 | . | TGTGCCAGCAGTCCCCCGGGGGGACGAAGCTACGAGCAGTACTTC | CASSPPGGRSYEQYF
TRBJ1-2 | TRBD1 | TRBV6-1 | . | TGTGCCAGCAGCAACGACGGACAGGGGATCTCTGGCTACACCTTC | CASSNDGQGISGYTF
TRBJ1-5 | TRBD1 | TRBV5-6 | . | TGTGCCAGCAGCTCCCGGACAGGTGCATGGCCCCAGCATTTT | CASSSRTGAWPQHF
TRBJ2-2 | . | TRBV20-1 | few | TGCAGTTGCTTTCCGGGACCGTATGTTAAGGCCGGGGAGCTGTTTTTT | CSCFPGPYVKAGELFF
TRBJ2-1 | TRBD2 | TRBV12-3/TRBV12-4 | few | TGTGCCAGCAGTTTTCTGCTAGCGGGGGGGGATGAGCAGTTCTTC | CASSFLLAGGDEQFF
TRBJ1-2 | . | TRBV15 | few | TGTGCCACCAGGCAGACAGTTGGCTATGGCTACACCTTC | CATRQTVGYGYTF
TRBJ2-3 | TRBD1 | TRBV4-1 | few | TGCGCCAGCAGCCAAGGACAGGGAATCCCAGATACGCAGTATTTT | CASSQGQGIPDTQYF
TRBJ2-3 | . | TRBV11-2 | . | TGTGCCAGCAGCTCCAAGCCTCCGGGACCTCAGACCACAGATACGCAGTATTTT | CASSSKPPGPQTTDTQYF
TRBJ1-1 | . | TRBV4-3 | . | TGCGCCAGCAGCCAGGAGGGGTATTCAGGCACTGAAGCTTTCTTT | CASSQEGYSGTEAFF
TRBJ1-5 | . | TRBV5-1 | few | TGCGCCAGCAGCCCGGATGTGGGGGGCGAACAGCCCCAGCATTTT | CASSPDVGGEQPQHF
TRBJ2-3 | . | TRBV7-2 | few | TGTGCCAGCAGCTTAGCGGTGTTAGTTACCAGGGCCCCAGATACGCAGTATTTT | CASSLAVLVTRAPDTQYF
TRBJ2-1 | . | TRBV6-5 | . | TGTGCCAGCAGTTCCCTCAGGGGTGGTGGGAGGAATGAGCAGTTCTTC | CASSSLRGGGRNEQFF
TRBJ1-4 | . | TRBV6-5 | . | TGTGCCAGCAGTTGGGACGGACTCGGAAAACTGTTTTTT | CASSWDGLGKLFF